This TCR beta chain emerged from a study of blood T cell repertoires in COVID-19. Study-level information: PBMCs, B-cell-depleted T cells, or T cells provided the cDNA or gDNA that made up the material.

Authors' analysis steps: Estimation of nucleated cell counts was performed using reference gene primer amplification. Profiled with immunoSEQ multiplex PCR; TCRdb holds only in-frame clones, not every one. From that table come the V and J calls and clone size; the DNA was used to work out D and trimming. The sample has about 100,000 clones; 80% to 90% are singletons. The Seattle patients, enrolled during active infection, were followed longitudinally. Germline loops: CDR1 SGHAT, CDR2 FQNNGV. This CDR3 comprises 14 residues. With 4 bases removed from V and 2 bases from J, the gap between germline ends came to 9 bases.

The TCR originated in a man at least 80 years old with COVID-19, enrolled during active disease. Input material: peripheral blood. This chain uses TRBV11-2 with TRBJ2-4; D unresolved. The CDR3 is CASSSGLTKNIQYF. In DNA form, the CDR3 reads TGTGCCAGCAGCTCTGGGCTGACCAAAAACATTCAGTACTTC.